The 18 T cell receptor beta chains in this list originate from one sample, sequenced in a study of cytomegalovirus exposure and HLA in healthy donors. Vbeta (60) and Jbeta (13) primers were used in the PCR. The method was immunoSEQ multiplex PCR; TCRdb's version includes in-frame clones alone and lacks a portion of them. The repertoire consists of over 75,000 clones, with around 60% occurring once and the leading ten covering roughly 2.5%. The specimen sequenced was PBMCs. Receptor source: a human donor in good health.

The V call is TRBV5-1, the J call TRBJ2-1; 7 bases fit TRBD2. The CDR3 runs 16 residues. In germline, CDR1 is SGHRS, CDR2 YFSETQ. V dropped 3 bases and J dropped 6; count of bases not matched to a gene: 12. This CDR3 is CASSSVGARGVNEQFF. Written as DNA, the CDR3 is TGCGCCAGCAGCTCCGTGGGCGCTCGGGGGGTCAATGAGCAGTTCTTC.

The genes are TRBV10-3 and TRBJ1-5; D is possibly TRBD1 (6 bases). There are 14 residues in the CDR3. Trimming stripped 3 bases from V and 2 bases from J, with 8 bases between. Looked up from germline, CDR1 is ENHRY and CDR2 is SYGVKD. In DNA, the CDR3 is TGTGCCATCAGTGAACAGGGAGGCAATCAGCCCCAGCATTTT. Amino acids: CAISEQGGNQPQHF.

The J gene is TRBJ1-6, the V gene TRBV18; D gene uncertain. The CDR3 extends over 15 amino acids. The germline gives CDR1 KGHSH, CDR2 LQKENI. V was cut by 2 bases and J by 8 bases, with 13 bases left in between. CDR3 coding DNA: TGTGCCAGCTCACCAGTGGCAGCGTGGGATTCACCCCTCCACTTT. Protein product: CASSPVAAWDSPLHF.

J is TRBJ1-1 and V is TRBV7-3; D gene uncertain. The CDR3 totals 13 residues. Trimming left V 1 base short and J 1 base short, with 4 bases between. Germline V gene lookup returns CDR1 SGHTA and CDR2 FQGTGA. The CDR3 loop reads CASSLIENTEAFF. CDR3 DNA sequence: TGTGCCAGCAGCTTAATAGAGAACACTGAAGCTTTCTTT. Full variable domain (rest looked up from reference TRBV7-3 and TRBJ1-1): GAGVSQTPSNKVTEKGKYVELRCDPISGHTALYWYRQSLGQGPEFLIYFQGTGAADDSGLPNDRFFAVRPEGSVSTLKIQRTERGDSAVYLCASSLIENTEAFFGQGTRLTVV.

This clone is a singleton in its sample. This chain's CDR3 is CASKLDRGRETQYF. DNA of the CDR3: TGTGCCAGTAAGCTGGACAGGGGGCGGGAGACCCAGTACTTC. The chain recombines TRBV2 with TRBJ2-5; 11 nucleotides match TRBD1. With V trimmed by 9 bases and J by 5 bases, 8 bases remained unmatched. CDR1 is SNHLY, CDR2 FYNNEI, per germline. The CDR3 loop spans 14 amino acids.

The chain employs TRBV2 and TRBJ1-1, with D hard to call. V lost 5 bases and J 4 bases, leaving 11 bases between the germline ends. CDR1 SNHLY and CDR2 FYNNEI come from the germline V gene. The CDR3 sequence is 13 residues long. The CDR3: CASSPRGFTEAFF. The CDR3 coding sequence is TGTGCCAGCAGTCCCCGAGGGTTCACTGAAGCTTTCTTT.

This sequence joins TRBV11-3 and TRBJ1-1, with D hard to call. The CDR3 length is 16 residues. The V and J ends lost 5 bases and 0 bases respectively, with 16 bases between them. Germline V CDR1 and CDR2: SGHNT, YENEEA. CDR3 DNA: TGTGCCAGCAGCCCCTCCCGGGTCTCACTGAACACTGAAGCTTTCTTT. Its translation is CASSPSRVSLNTEAFF. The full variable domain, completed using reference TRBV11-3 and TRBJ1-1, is EAGVVQSPRYKIIEKKQPVAFWCNPISGHNTLYWYLQNLGQGPELLIRYENEEAVDDSQLPKDRFSAERLKGVDSTLKIQPAELGDSAVYLCASSPSRVSLNTEAFFGQGTRLTVV.

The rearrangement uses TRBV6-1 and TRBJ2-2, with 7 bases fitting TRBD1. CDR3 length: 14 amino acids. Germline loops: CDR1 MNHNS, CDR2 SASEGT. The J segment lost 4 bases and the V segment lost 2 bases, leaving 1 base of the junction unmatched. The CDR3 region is CASSENRGTGELFF. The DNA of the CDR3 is TGTGCCAGCAGTGAAAACAGGGGCACCGGGGAGCTGTTTTTT.

This CDR3 is CASSFGGLQETQYF. DNA of the CDR3: TGTGCCAGCAGCTTCGGGGGGTTACAAGAGACCCAGTACTTC. The chain uses TRBV7-9 and TRBJ2-5, with 7 bases that match TRBD2. The V and J ends lost 3 bases and 2 bases, in that order; junction bases with no gene match: 3. This CDR3 spans 14 amino acids. Germline V lookup: CDR1 SEHNR, CDR2 FQNEAQ (reference sequence).

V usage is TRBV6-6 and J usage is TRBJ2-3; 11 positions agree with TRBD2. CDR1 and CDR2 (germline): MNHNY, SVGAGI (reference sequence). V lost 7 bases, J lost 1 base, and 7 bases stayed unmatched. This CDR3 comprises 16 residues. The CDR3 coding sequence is TGTGCCAGCACTCAAACGACTAGCGGGGGCACAGATACGCAGTATTTT. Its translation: CASTQTTSGGTDTQYF.

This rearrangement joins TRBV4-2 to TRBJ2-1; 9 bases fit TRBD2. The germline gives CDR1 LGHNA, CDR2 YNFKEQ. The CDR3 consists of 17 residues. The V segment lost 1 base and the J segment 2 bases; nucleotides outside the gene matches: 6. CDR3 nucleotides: TGTGCCAGCAGCCAAGGCGGGGGGGCTCAAGCCTACAATGAGCAGTTCTTC. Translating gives CASSQGGGAQAYNEQFF.

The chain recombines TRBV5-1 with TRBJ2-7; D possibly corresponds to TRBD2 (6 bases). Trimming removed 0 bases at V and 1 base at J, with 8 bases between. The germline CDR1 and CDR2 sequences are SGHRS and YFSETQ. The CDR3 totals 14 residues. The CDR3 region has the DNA TGCGCCAGCAGCTTGGTGGGACTTTCCTACGAGCAGTACTTC. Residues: CASSLVGLSYEQYF.

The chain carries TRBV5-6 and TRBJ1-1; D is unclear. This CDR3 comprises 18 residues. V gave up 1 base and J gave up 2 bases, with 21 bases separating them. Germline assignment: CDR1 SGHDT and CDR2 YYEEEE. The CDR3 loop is CASSLNLAVGEINTEAFF. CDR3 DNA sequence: TGTGCCAGCAGCTTGAATTTGGCCGTCGGGGAGATTAACACTGAAGCTTTCTTT.

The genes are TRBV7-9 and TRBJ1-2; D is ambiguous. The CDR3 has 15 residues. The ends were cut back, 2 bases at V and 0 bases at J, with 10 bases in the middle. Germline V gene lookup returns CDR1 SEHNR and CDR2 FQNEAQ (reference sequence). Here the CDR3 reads CASSLSQFANYGYTF. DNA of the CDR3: TGTGCCAGCAGCTTATCACAGTTTGCTAACTATGGCTACACCTTC.

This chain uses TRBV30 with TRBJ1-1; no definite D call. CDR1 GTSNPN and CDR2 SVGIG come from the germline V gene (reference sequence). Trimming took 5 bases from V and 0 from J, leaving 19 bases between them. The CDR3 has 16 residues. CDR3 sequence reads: CAWHRRKEGMNTEAFF. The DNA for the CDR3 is TGTGCCTGGCACCGAAGGAAGGAGGGAATGAACACTGAAGCTTTCTTT.

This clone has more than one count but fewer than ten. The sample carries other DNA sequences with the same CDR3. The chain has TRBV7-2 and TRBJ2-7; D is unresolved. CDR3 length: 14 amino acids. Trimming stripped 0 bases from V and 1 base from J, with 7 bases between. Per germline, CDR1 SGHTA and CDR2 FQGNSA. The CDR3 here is CASSLAGPSYEQYF. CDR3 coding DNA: TGTGCCAGCAGCTTAGCCGGTCCTTCCTACGAGCAGTACTTC.

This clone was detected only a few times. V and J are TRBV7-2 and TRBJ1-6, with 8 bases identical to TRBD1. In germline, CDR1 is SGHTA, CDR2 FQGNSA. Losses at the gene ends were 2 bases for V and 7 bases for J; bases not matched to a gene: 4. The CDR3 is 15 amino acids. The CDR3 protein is CASSLMTGVNSPLHF. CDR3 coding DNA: TGTGCCAGCAGCTTAATGACAGGGGTAAATTCACCCCTCCACTTT. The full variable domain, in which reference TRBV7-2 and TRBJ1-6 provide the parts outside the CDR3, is GAGVSQSPSNKVTEKGKDVELRCDPISGHTALYWYRQSLGQGLEFLIYFQGNSAPDKSGLPSDRFSAERTGGSVSTLTIQRTQQEDSAVYLCASSLMTGVNSPLHFGNGTRLTVT.

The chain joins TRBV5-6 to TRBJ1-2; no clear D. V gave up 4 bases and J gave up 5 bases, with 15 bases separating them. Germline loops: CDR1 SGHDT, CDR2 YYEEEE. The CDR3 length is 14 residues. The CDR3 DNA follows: TGTGCCAGCAGCCCAACCGAGATTTTTTATGGCTACACCTTC. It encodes CASSPTEIFYGYTF.